A selection of T cell receptor beta chains follows, all from one sample in a study of Graves' ophthalmopathy and Graves' hyperthyroidism. TCRdb passed the multiplex PCR reads through MiXCR, listing each CDR3 protein once. The sample lists roughly 380,000 distinct CDR3 sequences; about 16% were seen once. The specimen sequenced was peripheral blood. The receptors were gathered from a woman between 18 and 29 years old with stable Graves' hyperthyroidism. Each CDR3 is given with its conserved first and last residue. D genes are given only for firm matches. Rows give clone size only sometimes, using once, few, many, or a class for an expanded clone.

D gene: TRBD1
V gene: TRBV4-1
J gene: TRBJ1-2
clone size: many
CDR3 DNA: TGCGCCAGCAGCCCAGCCGACAGGGTAGACTATGGCTACACCTTC
CDR3 protein: CASSPADRVDYGYTF

D gene: TRBD1
V gene: TRBV20-1
J gene: TRBJ2-4
clone size: many
CDR3 DNA: TGCAGTGCTAGAGATGGGACAGGGGGAAACATTCAGTACTTC
CDR3 protein: CSARDGTGGNIQYF

D gene: .
V gene: TRBV19
J gene: TRBJ1-1
clone size: many
CDR3 DNA: TGTGCCAGTAGTCTCCCCCCGGCAGGGGAAGCTTTCTTT
CDR3 protein: CASSLPPAGEAFF

D gene: .
V gene: TRBV7-3
J gene: TRBJ1-1
clone size: .
CDR3 DNA: TGTGCCAGCAGCTTCCTTGCAGGACAGGAAGCTTTCTTT
CDR3 protein: CASSFLAGQEAFF

D gene: .
V gene: TRBV11-3
J gene: TRBJ1-1
clone size: many
CDR3 DNA: TGTGCCAGCAGCTTCCTTGGGGGGGCGAACACTGAAGCTTTCTTT
CDR3 protein: CASSFLGGANTEAFF

D gene: .
V gene: TRBV7-9
J gene: TRBJ2-7
clone size: many
CDR3 DNA: TGTGCCAGCAGCTTCGGCGGGGCCTCCTACGAGCAGTACTTC
CDR3 protein: CASSFGGASYEQYF

D gene: .
V gene: TRBV20-1
J gene: TRBJ2-7
clone size: many
CDR3 DNA: TGCAGTGCTATAGGAGCCTACGAGCAGTACTTC
CDR3 protein: CSAIGAYEQYF

D gene: .
V gene: TRBV15
J gene: TRBJ1-2
clone size: many
CDR3 DNA: TGTGCCACCAGCAGAGATTGGGCCGGCTATGGCTACACCTTC
CDR3 protein: CATSRDWAGYGYTF

D gene: .
V gene: TRBV3-1
J gene: TRBJ1-6
clone size: few
CDR3 DNA: TGTGCCAGCAGCCGTGGGCAGTATAATTCACCCCTCCACTTT
CDR3 protein: CASSRGQYNSPLHF

D gene: .
V gene: TRBV20-1
J gene: TRBJ2-7
clone size: many
CDR3 DNA: TGCAGTGCTAGCGTAGGAACGACCGAGCAGTACTTC
CDR3 protein: CSASVGTTEQYF

D gene: .
V gene: TRBV7-2
J gene: TRBJ1-1
clone size: many
CDR3 DNA: TGTGCCAGCAGCTTAGCTAAGGCGGAGAACACTGAAGCTTTCTTT
CDR3 protein: CASSLAKAENTEAFF

D gene: .
V gene: TRBV27
J gene: TRBJ2-4
clone size: many
CDR3 DNA: TGTGCCAGCAGTCCGTCATGGGGGGAAGCCAAAAACATTCAGTACTTC
CDR3 protein: CASSPSWGEAKNIQYF

D gene: .
V gene: TRBV15
J gene: TRBJ2-2
clone size: .
CDR3 DNA: TGTGCCACCAGCAGAGATAAAGCCGGCCTCCGGACCGGGGAGCTGTTTTTT
CDR3 protein: CATSRDKAGLRTGELFF

D gene: .
V gene: TRBV12-3/TRBV12-4
J gene: TRBJ1-3
clone size: many
CDR3 DNA: TGTGCCAGCAGCTCGACAGGAATGGGAGGAAACACCATATATTTT
CDR3 protein: CASSSTGMGGNTIYF

D gene: TRBD1
V gene: TRBV2
J gene: TRBJ1-3
clone size: .
CDR3 DNA: TGTGCCAGCAGTGGGACAGGGGCGCGCTCTGGAAACACCATATATTTT
CDR3 protein: CASSGTGARSGNTIYF

D gene: .
V gene: TRBV7-9
J gene: TRBJ1-1
clone size: few
CDR3 DNA: TGTGCCAGCAGCCCCCCACGGCCGAACACTGAAGCTTTCTTT
CDR3 protein: CASSPPRPNTEAFF

D gene: .
V gene: TRBV19
J gene: TRBJ1-5
clone size: .
CDR3 DNA: TGTGCCAGTAGTACCGACAGATTTGGACAGCCCCAGCATTTT
CDR3 protein: CASSTDRFGQPQHF

D gene: .
V gene: TRBV10-3
J gene: TRBJ2-5
clone size: many
CDR3 DNA: TGTGCCATCAGGCGGACAAGGCAAGAGACCCAGTACTTC
CDR3 protein: CAIRRTRQETQYF

D gene: .
V gene: TRBV29-1
J gene: TRBJ1-2
clone size: many
CDR3 DNA: TGCAGCGTTACCGACAGTAACTATGGCTACACCTTC
CDR3 protein: CSVTDSNYGYTF

D gene: .
V gene: TRBV6-1
J gene: TRBJ1-6
clone size: once
CDR3 DNA: TGTGCCAGCAGCCGGGCAGCCACAAATTCACCCCTCCACTTT
CDR3 protein: CASSRAATNSPLHF

D gene: .
V gene: TRBV5-1
J gene: TRBJ1-5
clone size: many
CDR3 DNA: TGCGCCAGCAGCTTGGCAGGGGATGGTCAGCCCCAGCATTTT
CDR3 protein: CASSLAGDGQPQHF

D gene: .
V gene: TRBV19
J gene: TRBJ1-2
clone size: many
CDR3 DNA: TGTGCCAGTAGTATTTGGGGCTTCTATGGCTACACCTTC
CDR3 protein: CASSIWGFYGYTF

D gene: TRBD1
V gene: TRBV12-3/TRBV12-4
J gene: TRBJ2-5
clone size: many
CDR3 DNA: TGTGCCAGCAGCATCCTCCAAAACCCCCCGGGACAGGGCGCAGAGACCCAGTACTTC
CDR3 protein: CASSILQNPPGQGAETQYF

D gene: .
V gene: TRBV20-1
J gene: TRBJ1-2
clone size: many
CDR3 DNA: TGCAGTGCTAGACGGCAGGGAACCTTTAACTATGGCTACACCTTC
CDR3 protein: CSARRQGTFNYGYTF

D gene: .
V gene: TRBV12-3/TRBV12-4
J gene: TRBJ1-6
clone size: many
CDR3 DNA: TGTGCCAGCAGGCGAACAGGGTATTCACCCCTCCACTTT
CDR3 protein: CASRRTGYSPLHF

D gene: .
V gene: TRBV4-1
J gene: TRBJ1-1
clone size: many
CDR3 DNA: TGCGCCAGCAGCCAAGATACGTACGAGGGGACCGAAGCTTTCTTT
CDR3 protein: CASSQDTYEGTEAFF

D gene: .
V gene: TRBV27
J gene: TRBJ1-2
clone size: .
CDR3 DNA: TGTGCCAGCAGCCCAGTAGAGCTGAGGGGTCGGTATGGCTACACCTTC
CDR3 protein: CASSPVELRGRYGYTF

D gene: TRBD1
V gene: TRBV4-2
J gene: TRBJ1-2
clone size: few
CDR3 DNA: TGTGCCAGCAGCCAACACGGACAGGTCGATGGCTACACCTTC
CDR3 protein: CASSQHGQVDGYTF

D gene: TRBD1
V gene: TRBV2
J gene: TRBJ2-5
clone size: many
CDR3 DNA: TGTGCCAGCAGTCGAGACAGGGTAGGGGAGACCCAGTACTTC
CDR3 protein: CASSRDRVGETQYF

D gene: .
V gene: TRBV6-1
J gene: TRBJ1-5
clone size: many
CDR3 DNA: TGTGCCAGCAGTCGGGACGGAATTAGCAATCAGCCCCAGCATTTT
CDR3 protein: CASSRDGISNQPQHF

D gene: TRBD2
V gene: TRBV6-5
J gene: TRBJ2-5
clone size: many
CDR3 DNA: TGTGCCACCGAGCGGGGACTCCAAGAGACCCAGTACTTC
CDR3 protein: CATERGLQETQYF

D gene: .
V gene: TRBV5-6
J gene: TRBJ1-5
clone size: many
CDR3 DNA: TGTGCCAGCAGTCTCCAGGGGAGCAATCAGCCCCAGCATTTT
CDR3 protein: CASSLQGSNQPQHF

D gene: .
V gene: TRBV12-3/TRBV12-4
J gene: TRBJ1-2
clone size: many
CDR3 DNA: TGTGCCAGCAGTACGCCCTTAAAAGGCTACACCTTC
CDR3 protein: CASSTPLKGYTF

D gene: .
V gene: TRBV20-1
J gene: TRBJ1-1
clone size: many
CDR3 DNA: TGCAGTGCTCGATTCGGAGGGGCAGGGACAGCTTTCTTT
CDR3 protein: CSARFGGAGTAFF

D gene: .
V gene: TRBV19
J gene: TRBJ2-7
clone size: few
CDR3 DNA: TGTGCCAGTAGTGCCAGGGGCGTTGGCTACGAGCAGTACTTC
CDR3 protein: CASSARGVGYEQYF

D gene: .
V gene: TRBV19
J gene: TRBJ1-1
clone size: many
CDR3 DNA: TGTGCCAGTATGAGGTGGGAGAACACTGAAGCTTTCTTT
CDR3 protein: CASMRWENTEAFF

D gene: TRBD1
V gene: TRBV4-2
J gene: TRBJ1-1
clone size: many
CDR3 DNA: TGTGCCAGCAGCCCTGACAGGGGCCGGGCGTTAGGGGGTGAAGCTTTCTTT
CDR3 protein: CASSPDRGRALGGEAFF

D gene: TRBD1
V gene: TRBV3-1
J gene: TRBJ1-2
clone size: many
CDR3 DNA: TGTGCCAGCAGCCAAGGGACAGGGTTGGGCTACACCTTC
CDR3 protein: CASSQGTGLGYTF

D gene: .
V gene: TRBV2
J gene: TRBJ1-5
clone size: few
CDR3 DNA: TGTGCCAGCAGTGTGGACACAAATAGCAATCAGCCCCAGCATTTT
CDR3 protein: CASSVDTNSNQPQHF

D gene: .
V gene: TRBV5-5
J gene: TRBJ1-1
clone size: .
CDR3 DNA: TGTGCCAGCACTCTGACAGGCGTGAACACTGAAGCTTTCTTT
CDR3 protein: CASTLTGVNTEAFF

D gene: .
V gene: TRBV7-2
J gene: TRBJ1-1
clone size: many
CDR3 DNA: TGTGCCAGCAGCTCGCAGGGGTTAGGGGGCACTGAAGCTTTCTTT
CDR3 protein: CASSSQGLGGTEAFF